These 11 T cell receptor beta chains originate from one sample sequenced in a study of OX40 agonist ivuxolimab in advanced cancers. Clones were sequenced by immunoSEQ multiplex PCR, and TCRdb holds only the in-frame ones, with some missing. Here the sample spans more than 85,000 clones, more than 85% being singletons. The sequenced sample was CD4+ or CD8+ T cells sorted from blood, obtained in a trial of the OX40 agonist ivuxolimab. Every receptor here comes from an adult with an advanced solid tumor such as melanoma, head and neck, liver or kidney cancer.

This clone was seen a single time. The genes are TRBV11-2 and TRBJ2-3; TRBD1 might be the D (5 bases). Germline V gene sequence: CDR1 SGHAT, CDR2 FQNNGV. V was clipped by 3 bases and J by 3 bases, with 13 bases between them. The CDR3 runs to 15 residues. CDR3 in DNA: TGTGCCAGCAGCTTGATGAGTAAGGGGACAGATACGCAGTATTTT. Protein sequence: CASSLMSKGTDTQYF.

The genes are TRBV5-1 and TRBJ2-3; TRBD2 is a possible D gene (5 bases). V lost 6 bases to trimming and J lost 0 bases, with 11 bases between them. The CDR3 consists of 14 residues. Germline V gene sequence: CDR1 SGHRS, CDR2 YFSETQ. CDR3 amino acids: CASKDLRSTDTQYF. The CDR3, as DNA: TGCGCCAGCAAGGACTTGCGTAGCACAGATACGCAGTATTTT.

The V call is TRBV5-8, the J call TRBJ2-5, with 8 bases matching TRBD2. Losses at the gene ends were 4 bases for V and 5 bases for J; bases not matched to a gene: 10. CDR3 length equals 15 residues. Germline V gene lookup returns CDR1 SGHTS and CDR2 YDEGEE. The CDR3 nucleotides read TGTGCCAGCAGCCCCCGGAGCGGGAGAAGTGAGACCCAGTACTTC. Protein product: CASSPRSGRSETQYF.

This clone is a singleton in its sample. The rearrangement uses TRBV9 and TRBJ2-1; 14 bases map to TRBD2. Germline trimming cut 0 bases from V and 0 bases from J; bases unmatched to any gene: 2. Germline V gene sequence: CDR1 SGDLS, CDR2 YYNGEE. The CDR3 sequence is 18 residues long. The CDR3 sequence: CASSVGGTSGSSYNEQFF. The DNA of the CDR3 is TGTGCCAGCAGCGTAGGGGGGACTAGCGGGAGCTCCTACAATGAGCAGTTCTTC.

This chain joins TRBV7-2 and TRBJ2-7, with 7 bases matching TRBD2. V lost 4 bases to trimming and J lost 6 bases; unmatched junction nucleotides: 3. Germline CDR1 and CDR2: SGHTA and FQGNSA. The CDR3 is made up of 12 amino acids. The DNA for the CDR3 is TGTGCCAGCAGCTCGGGGGGTTCCGAGCAGTACTTC. It specifies CASSSGGSEQYF.

J is TRBJ1-2 and V is TRBV7-9, with D perhaps TRBD1 (5 bases). V gave up 0 bases and J gave up 4 bases, with 6 bases separating them. The CDR3 is 13 residues long. CDR1 and CDR2 (germline): SEHNR, FQNEAQ (reference sequence). CDR3: CASSLARAYGYTF. As DNA, the CDR3 is TGTGCCAGCAGCTTAGCCAGGGCCTATGGCTACACCTTC.

The chain recombines TRBV7-7 with TRBJ1-4; possible D gene TRBD1, 6 bases. Germline lookup yields CDR1 SSHAT and CDR2 FNYEAQ (reference sequence). The CDR3 is made up of 13 amino acids. With 4 bases removed from V and 8 bases from J, the gap between germline ends came to 11 bases. The CDR3 loop is CASSSQGGEKLFF. In DNA form, the CDR3 reads TGTGCCAGCAGCTCACAGGGAGGAGAAAAACTGTTTTTT.

The chain carries TRBV5-1 and TRBJ2-5; TRBD1 is a possible D gene (5 bases). The J call may be in error: the DNA end matches TRBJ2-7 better. The CDR3 consists of 13 residues. Germline CDR1 and CDR2: SGHRS and YFSETQ. CDR3 in DNA: TGCGCCAGCAGCAGGGGTTCGCTCGACGAGCAGTACTTC. Translated, it gives CASSRGSLDEQYF.

V usage is TRBV6-5 and J usage is TRBJ1-2, with 11 bases matching TRBD1. The CDR3 runs 16 residues. The germline V gene has CDR1 MNHEY and CDR2 SVGAGI. The J segment lost 4 bases and the V segment lost 1 base, leaving 5 bases of the junction unmatched. The CDR3, as DNA: TGTGCCAGCAGTTACTTACGGACAGGGGGCAGCTATGGCTACACCTTC. Protein product: CASSYLRTGGSYGYTF.

The chain has TRBV19 and TRBJ2-1; tentatively, D is TRBD1 (5 bases). Trimming took off 6 bases at V and 6 bases at J, with 12 bases between the two ends. Germline loops: CDR1 LNHDA, CDR2 SQIVND (reference sequence). This CDR3 has 13 residues. For the CDR3, the DNA is TGTGCCAGTAGAGGGGCAGGCGCCAATGAGCAGTTCTTC. Amino acid sequence: CASRGAGANEQFF.

The chain's CDR3 is CASSLSGTYEQYF. The CDR3 coding sequence is TGTGCCAGCAGCTTGTCCGGGACCTACGAGCAGTACTTC. The V and J genes are TRBV7-9 and TRBJ2-7; a possible D gene is TRBD2 (5 bases). This CDR3 has 13 residues. V was pared by 3 bases and J by 2 bases, with 8 bases between. The germline CDR1 and CDR2 sequences are SEHNR and FQNEAQ (reference sequence).